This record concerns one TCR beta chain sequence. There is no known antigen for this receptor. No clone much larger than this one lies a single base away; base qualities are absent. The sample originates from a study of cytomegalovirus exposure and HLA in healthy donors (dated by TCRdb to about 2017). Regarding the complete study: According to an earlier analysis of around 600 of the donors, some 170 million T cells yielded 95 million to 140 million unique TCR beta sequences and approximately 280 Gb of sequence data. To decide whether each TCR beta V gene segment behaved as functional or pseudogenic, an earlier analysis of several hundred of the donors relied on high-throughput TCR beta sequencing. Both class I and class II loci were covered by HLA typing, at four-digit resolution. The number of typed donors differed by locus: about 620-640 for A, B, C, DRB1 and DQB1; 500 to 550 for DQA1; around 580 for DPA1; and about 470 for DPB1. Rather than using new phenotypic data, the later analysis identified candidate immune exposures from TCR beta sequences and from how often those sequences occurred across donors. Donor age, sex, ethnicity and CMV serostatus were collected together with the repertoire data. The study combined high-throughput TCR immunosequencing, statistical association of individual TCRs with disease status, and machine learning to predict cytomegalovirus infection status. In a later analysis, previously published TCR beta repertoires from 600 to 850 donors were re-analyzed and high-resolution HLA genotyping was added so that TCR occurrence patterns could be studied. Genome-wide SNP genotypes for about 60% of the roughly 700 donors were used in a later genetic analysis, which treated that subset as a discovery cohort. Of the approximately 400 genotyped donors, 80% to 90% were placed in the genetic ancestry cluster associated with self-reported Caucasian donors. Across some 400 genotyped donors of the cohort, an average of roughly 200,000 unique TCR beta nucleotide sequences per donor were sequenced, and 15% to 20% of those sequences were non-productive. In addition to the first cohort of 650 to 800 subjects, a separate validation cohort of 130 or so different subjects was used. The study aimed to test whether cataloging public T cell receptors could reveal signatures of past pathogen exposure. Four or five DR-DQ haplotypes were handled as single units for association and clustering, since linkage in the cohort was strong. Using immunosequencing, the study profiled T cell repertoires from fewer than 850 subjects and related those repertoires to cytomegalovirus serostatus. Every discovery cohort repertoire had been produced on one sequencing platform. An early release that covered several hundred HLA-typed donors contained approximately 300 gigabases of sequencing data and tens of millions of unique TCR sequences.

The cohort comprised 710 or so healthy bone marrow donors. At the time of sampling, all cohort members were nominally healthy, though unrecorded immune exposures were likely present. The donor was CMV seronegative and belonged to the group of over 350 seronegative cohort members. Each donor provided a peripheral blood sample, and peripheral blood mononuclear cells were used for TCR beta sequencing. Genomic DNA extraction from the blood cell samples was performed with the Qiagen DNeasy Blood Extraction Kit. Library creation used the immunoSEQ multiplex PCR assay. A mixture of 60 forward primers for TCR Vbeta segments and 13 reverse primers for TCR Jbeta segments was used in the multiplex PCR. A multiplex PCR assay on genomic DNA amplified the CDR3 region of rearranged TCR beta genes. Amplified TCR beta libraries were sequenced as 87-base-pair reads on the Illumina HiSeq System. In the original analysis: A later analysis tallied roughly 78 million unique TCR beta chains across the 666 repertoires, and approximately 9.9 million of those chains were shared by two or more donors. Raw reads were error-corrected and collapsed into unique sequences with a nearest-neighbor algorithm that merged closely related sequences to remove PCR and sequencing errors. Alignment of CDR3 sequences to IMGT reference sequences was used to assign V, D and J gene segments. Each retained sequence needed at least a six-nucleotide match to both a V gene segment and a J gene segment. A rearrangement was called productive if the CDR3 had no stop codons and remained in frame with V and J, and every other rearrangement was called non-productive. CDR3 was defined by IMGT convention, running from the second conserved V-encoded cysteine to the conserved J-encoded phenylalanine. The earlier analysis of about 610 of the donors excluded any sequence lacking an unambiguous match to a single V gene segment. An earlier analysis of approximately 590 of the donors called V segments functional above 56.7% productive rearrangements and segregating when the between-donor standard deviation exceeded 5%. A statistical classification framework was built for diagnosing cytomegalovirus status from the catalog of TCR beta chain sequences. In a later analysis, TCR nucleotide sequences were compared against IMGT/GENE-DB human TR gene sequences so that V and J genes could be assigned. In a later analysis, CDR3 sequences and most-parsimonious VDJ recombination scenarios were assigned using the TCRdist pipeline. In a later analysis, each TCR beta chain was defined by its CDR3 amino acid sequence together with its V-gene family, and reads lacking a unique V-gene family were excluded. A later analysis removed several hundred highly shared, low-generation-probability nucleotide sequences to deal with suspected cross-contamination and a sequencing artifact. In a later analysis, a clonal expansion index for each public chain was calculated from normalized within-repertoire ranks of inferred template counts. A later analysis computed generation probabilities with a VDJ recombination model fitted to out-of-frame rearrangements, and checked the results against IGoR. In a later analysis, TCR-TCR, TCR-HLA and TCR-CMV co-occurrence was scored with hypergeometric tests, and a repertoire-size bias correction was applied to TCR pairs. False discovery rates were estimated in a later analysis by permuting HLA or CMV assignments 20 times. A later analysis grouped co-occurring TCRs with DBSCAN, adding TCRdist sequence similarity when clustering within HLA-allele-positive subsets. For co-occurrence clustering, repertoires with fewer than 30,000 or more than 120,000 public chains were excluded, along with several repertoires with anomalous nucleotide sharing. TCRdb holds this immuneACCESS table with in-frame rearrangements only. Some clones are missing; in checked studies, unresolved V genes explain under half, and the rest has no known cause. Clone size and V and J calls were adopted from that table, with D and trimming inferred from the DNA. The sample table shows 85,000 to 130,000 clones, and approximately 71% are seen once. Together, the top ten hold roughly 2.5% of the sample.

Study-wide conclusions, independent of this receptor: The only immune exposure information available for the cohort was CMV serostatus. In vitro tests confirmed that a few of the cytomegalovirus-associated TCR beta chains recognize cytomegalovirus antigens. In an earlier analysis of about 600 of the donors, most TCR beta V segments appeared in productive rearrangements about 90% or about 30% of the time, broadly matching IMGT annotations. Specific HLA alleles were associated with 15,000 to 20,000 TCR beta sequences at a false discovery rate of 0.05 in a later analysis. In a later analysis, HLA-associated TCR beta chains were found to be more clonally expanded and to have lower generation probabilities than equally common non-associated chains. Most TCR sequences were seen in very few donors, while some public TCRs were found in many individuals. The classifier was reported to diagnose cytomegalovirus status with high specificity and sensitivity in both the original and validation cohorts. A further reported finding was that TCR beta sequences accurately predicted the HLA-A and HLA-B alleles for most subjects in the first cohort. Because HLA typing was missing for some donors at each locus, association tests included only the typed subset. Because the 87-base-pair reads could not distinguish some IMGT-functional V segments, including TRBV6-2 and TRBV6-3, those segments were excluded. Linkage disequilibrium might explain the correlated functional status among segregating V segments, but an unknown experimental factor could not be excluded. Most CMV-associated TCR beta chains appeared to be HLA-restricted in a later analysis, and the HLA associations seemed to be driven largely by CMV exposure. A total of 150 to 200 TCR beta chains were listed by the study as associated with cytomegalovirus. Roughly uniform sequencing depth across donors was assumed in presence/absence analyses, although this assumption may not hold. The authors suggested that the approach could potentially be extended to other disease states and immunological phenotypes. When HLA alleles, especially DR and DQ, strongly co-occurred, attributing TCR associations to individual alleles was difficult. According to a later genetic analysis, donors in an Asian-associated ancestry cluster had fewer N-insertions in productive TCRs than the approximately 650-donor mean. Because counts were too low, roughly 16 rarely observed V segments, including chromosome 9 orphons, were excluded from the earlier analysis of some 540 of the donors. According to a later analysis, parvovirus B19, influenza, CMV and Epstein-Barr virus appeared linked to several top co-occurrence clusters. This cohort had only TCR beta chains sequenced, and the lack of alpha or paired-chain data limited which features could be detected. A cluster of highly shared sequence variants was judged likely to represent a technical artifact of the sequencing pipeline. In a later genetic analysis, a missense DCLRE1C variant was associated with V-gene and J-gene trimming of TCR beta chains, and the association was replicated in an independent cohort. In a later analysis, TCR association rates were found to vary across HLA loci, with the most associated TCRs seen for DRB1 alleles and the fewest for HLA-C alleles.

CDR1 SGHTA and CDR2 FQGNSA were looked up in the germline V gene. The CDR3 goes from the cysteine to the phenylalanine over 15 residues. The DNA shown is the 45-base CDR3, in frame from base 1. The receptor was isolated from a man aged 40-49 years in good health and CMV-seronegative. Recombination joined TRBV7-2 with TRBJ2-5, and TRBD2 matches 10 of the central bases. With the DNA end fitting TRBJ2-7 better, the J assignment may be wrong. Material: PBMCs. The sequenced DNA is TGTGCCAGCAGCCCAGTAGCGGGGGGCCTCTACGAGCAGTACTTC. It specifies CASSPVAGGLYEQYF.